These T cell receptor beta chains were read from a single sample in a study of T cell responses to AZD1222 COVID-19 vaccine. Method: immunoSEQ multiplex PCR; TCRdb's copy keeps in-frame clones and lacks some. The data show 100,000 to 150,000 clones, with around 90% seen just once and 4% to 5% held by the top ten. The material was peripheral blood, obtained 28 days after the second dose of the MenACWY control vaccine. The receptors come from an adult who received the MenACWY meningococcal vaccine as a control. Each CDR3 is given with its conserved first and last residue. Only some rows state a clone size, as once, few, many or a class for expanded clones.

CASSLVGTAYNEQFF	NA	TRBV7-9	TRBJ2-1
CASSLRTANSGNTIYF	NA	TRBV7-8	TRBJ1-3
CASSSGQGQLQETQYF	NA	TRBV6-5	TRBJ2-5
CASSFSLSTDTQYF	NA	TRBV7-2	TRBJ2-3
CASSRSAGGWTDTQYF	NA	TRBV27	TRBJ2-3
CASSLNSGTSGRVSYNEQFF	NA	TRBV27	TRBJ2-1
CASSERRDSGYTF	NA	TRBV2	TRBJ1-2
CATSERGLAGVNEQFF	NA	TRBV24-1	TRBJ2-1
CASSSTLENTGELFF	few	TRBV5-8	TRBJ2-2
CASSYAGAGTEAFF	NA	TRBV6-2/TRBV6-3	TRBJ1-1
CASTLGSRHQVPQHF	NA	TRBV28	TRBJ1-5
CASSIGGAYNEQFF	NA	TRBV19	TRBJ2-1
CASSPLPTGLGSGYTF	NA	TRBV27	TRBJ1-2
CAVGAPDGANVLTF	NA	TRBV28	TRBJ2-6
CSVYQGLNTEAFF	NA	TRBV29-1	TRBJ1-1
CASSHRLADYEQYF	NA	TRBV7-9	TRBJ2-7
CASTKIGRPGDTEAFF	NA	TRBV19	TRBJ1-1
CASSLDWSSYNEQFF	NA	TRBV11-2	TRBJ2-1
CASSPPGRLKLFF	NA	TRBV28	TRBJ1-4
CASRTPQGVGEKLFF	NA	TRBV28	TRBJ1-4
CASSFGGPEQFF	few	TRBV5-1	TRBJ2-1
CASSPLTGGLNEQFF	NA	TRBV14	TRBJ2-1
CASSDRDLYNEQFF	NA	TRBV7-6	TRBJ2-1
CASSYRGGNRGYNTEAFF	NA	TRBV7-9	TRBJ1-1
CATSETGTDEKLFF	NA	TRBV24-1	TRBJ1-4
CASRSMGGSYNEQFF	NA	TRBV5-6	TRBJ2-1
CASRRGTDTGELFF	NA	TRBV5-1	TRBJ2-2
CATSRGTGDPSGNTIYF	NA	TRBV15	TRBJ1-3
CASSFSIPSPNTGELFF	NA	TRBV27	TRBJ2-2
CASSLKRAGGDYGYTF	NA	TRBV27	TRBJ1-2
CASRGLATDTQYF	NA	TRBV19	TRBJ2-3
CASSPRTFWTSEENEQFF	once	TRBV4-1	TRBJ2-1
CASQAGVEYTQYF	NA	TRBV9	TRBJ2-3
CASSPGTSGTEYF	NA	TRBV28	TRBJ2-7
CASSLRFRAGQGETQYF	once	TRBV27	TRBJ2-5
CASSWPSGGITGELFF	NA	TRBV27	TRBJ2-2
CASSGPQGALNYGYTF	NA	TRBV6-1	TRBJ1-2
CASRGTSGYEQYF	NA	TRBV6-5	TRBJ2-7